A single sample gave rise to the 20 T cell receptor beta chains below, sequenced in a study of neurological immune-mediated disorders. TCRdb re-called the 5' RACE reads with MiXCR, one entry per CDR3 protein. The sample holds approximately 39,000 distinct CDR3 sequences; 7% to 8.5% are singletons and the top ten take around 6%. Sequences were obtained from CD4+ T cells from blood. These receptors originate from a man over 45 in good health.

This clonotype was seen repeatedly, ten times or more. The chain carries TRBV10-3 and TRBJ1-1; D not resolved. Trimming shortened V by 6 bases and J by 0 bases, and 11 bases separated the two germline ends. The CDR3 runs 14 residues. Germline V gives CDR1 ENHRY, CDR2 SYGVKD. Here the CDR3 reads CAISTRGLNTEAFF. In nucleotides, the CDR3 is TGTGCCATCAGCACCAGAGGACTGAACACTGAAGCTTTCTTT.

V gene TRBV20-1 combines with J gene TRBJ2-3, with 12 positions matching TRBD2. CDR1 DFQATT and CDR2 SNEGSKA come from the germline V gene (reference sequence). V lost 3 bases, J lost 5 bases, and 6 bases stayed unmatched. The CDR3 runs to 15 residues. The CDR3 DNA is TGCAGTGCTAGCGTGCGACTAGCGGGAGTAGATACGCAGTATTTT. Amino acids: CSASVRLAGVDTQYF.

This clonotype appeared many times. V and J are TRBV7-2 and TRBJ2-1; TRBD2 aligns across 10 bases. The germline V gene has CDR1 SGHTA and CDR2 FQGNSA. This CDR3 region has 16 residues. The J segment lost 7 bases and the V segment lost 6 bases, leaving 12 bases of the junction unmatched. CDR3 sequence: CASSSQAGGPRNEQFF. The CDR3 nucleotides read TGTGCCAGCAGTTCCCAAGCGGGAGGGCCGAGGAATGAGCAGTTCTTC.

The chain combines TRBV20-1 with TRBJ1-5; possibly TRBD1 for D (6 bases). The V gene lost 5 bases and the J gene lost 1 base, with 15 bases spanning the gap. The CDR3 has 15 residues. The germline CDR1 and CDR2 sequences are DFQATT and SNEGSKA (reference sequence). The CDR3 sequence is CSAQIRGRSNQPQHF. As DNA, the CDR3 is TGCAGTGCTCAAATCCGGGGGCGAAGCAATCAGCCCCAGCATTTT.

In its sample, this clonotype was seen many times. The CDR3 DNA reads TGTGCCAGCAGCTTATACGGCTCGGATGAAAAACTGTTTTTT. Protein: CASSLYGSDEKLFF. This chain connects TRBV7-9 to TRBJ1-4; no clear D gene. This CDR3 is 14 amino acids long. V was cut by 2 bases and J by 6 bases, with 10 bases left in between. Per the germline V gene, CDR1 is SEHNR and CDR2 is FQNEAQ (reference sequence).

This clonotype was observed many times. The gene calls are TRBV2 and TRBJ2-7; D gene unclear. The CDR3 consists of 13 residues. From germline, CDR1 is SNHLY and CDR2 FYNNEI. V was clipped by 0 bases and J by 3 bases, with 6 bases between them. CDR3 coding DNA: TGTGCCAGCAGTGAAGCGCCCGGCTACGAGCAGTACTTC. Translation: CASSEAPGYEQYF.

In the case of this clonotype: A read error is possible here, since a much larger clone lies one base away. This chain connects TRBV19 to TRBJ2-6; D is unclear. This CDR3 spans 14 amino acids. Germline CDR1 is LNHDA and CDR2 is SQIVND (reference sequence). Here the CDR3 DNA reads TGTCCCAGTAGTATAGTACTTGGGGCCAACGTCCTGACTTTC. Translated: CPSSIVLGANVLTF.

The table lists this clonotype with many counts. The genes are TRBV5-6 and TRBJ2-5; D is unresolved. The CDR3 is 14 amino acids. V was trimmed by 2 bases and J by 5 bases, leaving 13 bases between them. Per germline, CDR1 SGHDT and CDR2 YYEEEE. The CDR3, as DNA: TGTGCCAGCAGCTTCTTCTCCCCCGACGAGACCCAGTACTTC. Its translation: CASSFFSPDETQYF.

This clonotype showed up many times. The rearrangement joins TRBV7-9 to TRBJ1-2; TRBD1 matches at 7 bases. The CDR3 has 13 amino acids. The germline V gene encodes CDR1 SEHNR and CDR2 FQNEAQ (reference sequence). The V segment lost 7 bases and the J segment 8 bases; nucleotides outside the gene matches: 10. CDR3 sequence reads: CASTTAGQQGYTF. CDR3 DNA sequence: TGTGCCAGCACCACGGCGGGACAGCAGGGCTACACCTTC.

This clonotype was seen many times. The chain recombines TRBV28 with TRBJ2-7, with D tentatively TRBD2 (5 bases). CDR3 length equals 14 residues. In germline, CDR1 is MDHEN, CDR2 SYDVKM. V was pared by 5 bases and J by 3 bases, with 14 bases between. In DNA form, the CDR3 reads TGTGCCAGCAGTGAAAGCGGATTGGACTACGAGCAGTACTTC. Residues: CASSESGLDYEQYF.

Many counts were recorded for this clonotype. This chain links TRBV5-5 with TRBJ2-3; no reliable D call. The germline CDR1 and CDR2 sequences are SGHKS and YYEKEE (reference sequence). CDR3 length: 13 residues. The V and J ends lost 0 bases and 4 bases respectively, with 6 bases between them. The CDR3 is CASSLADADTQYF. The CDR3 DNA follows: TGTGCCAGCAGCTTGGCCGATGCAGATACGCAGTATTTT.

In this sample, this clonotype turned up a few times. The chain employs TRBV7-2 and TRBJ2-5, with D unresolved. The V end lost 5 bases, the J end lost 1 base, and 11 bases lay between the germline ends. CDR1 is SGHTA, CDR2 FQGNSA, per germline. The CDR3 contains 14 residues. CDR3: CASSTRNFQETQYF. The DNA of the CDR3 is TGTGCCAGCAGCACCCGGAACTTCCAAGAGACCCAGTACTTC.

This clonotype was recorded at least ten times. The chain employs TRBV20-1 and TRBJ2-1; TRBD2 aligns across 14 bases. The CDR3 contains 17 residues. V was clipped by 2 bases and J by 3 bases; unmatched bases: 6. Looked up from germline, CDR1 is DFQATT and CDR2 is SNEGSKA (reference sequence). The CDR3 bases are TGCAGTGCTAGATCGGACGGACTAGCGGGGGGCTACAATGAGCAGTTCTTC. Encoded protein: CSARSDGLAGGYNEQFF.

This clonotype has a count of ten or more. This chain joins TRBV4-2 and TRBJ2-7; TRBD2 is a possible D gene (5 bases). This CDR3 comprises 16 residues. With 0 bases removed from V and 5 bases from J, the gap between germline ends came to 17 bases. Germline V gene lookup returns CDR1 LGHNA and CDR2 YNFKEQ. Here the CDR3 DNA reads TGTGCCAGCAGCCAAGAAAGGCTAGCTGGAAACCACGAGCAGTACTTC. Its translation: CASSQERLAGNHEQYF.

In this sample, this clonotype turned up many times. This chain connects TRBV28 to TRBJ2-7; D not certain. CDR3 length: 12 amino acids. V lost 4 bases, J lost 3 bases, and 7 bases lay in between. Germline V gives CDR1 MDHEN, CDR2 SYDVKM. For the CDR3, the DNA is TGTGCCAGCAGTTCCAATTTCTACGAGCAGTACTTC. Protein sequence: CASSSNFYEQYF.

CDR3 sequence (DNA): TGTGCCAGCAGTTTAGGGCCCAAGGTTTATGAAGCTTTCTTT. This gives the protein CASSLGPKVYEAFF. The V call is TRBV28, the J call TRBJ1-1; D is unclear. Germline V gives CDR1 MDHEN, CDR2 SYDVKM. V was shortened by 2 bases and J by 7 bases, with 14 bases between the two germline ends. This CDR3 is 14 amino acids long. The full variable domain, in which reference TRBV28 and TRBJ1-1 provide the parts outside the CDR3, is DVKVTQSSRYLVKRTGEKVFLECVQDMDHENMFWYRQDPGLGLRLIYFSYDVKMKEKGDIPEGYSVSREKKERFSLILESASTNQTSMYLCASSLGPKVYEAFFGQGTRLTVV.

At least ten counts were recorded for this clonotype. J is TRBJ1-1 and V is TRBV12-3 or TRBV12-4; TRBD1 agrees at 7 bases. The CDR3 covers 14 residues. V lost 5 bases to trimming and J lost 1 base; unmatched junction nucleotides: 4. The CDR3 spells CASSTGQWNTEAFF. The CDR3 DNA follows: TGTGCCAGCAGTACGGGACAGTGGAACACTGAAGCTTTCTTT.

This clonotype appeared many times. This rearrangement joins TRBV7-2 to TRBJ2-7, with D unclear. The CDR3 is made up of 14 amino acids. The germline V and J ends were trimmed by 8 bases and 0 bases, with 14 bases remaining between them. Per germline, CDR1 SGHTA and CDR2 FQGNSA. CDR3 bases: TGTGCCAGCGTCGAGAGCATGAGCTCCTACGAGCAGTACTTC. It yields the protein CASVESMSSYEQYF.

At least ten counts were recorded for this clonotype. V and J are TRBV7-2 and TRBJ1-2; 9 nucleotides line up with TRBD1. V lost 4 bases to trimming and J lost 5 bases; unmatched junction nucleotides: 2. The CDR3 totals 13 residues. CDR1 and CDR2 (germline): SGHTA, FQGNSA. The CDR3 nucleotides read TGTGCCAGCAGCTCGGACAGGGGTTATGGCTACACCTTC. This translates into CASSSDRGYGYTF.

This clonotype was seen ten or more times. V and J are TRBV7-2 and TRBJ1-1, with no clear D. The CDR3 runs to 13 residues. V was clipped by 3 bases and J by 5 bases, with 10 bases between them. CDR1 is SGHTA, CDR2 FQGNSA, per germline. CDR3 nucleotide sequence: TGTGCCAGCAGCTTTAAGGGTGGGACTGAAGCTTTCTTT. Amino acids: CASSFKGGTEAFF.